What follows are 7 T cell receptor beta chains derived from one specimen sequenced in a study of spatial heterogeneity in lung cancer. A single record per CDR3 protein comes from TCRdb applying MiXCR to the 5' RACE reads. The table shows over 45,000 distinct CDR3 sequences, with roughly 5% occurring only once. Sample time point: sample taken at primary tumor resection. The specimen comprised PBMCs, sampled at surgery. These receptors all stem from a male donor with early-stage non-small cell lung cancer.

This clonotype was seen many times. The chain couples TRBV15 to TRBJ2-7, with D perhaps matching TRBD2 (5 bases). Per germline, CDR1 LNHNV and CDR2 YYDKDF (reference sequence). The CDR3 sequence is 14 residues long. The V gene lost 1 base and the J gene lost 4 bases, with 11 bases spanning the gap. CDR3 protein: CATSRGLGSYEQYF. CDR3 DNA: TGTGCCACCAGCAGAGGCCTGGGGAGTTACGAGCAGTACTTC.

In this sample, this clonotype turned up a few times. The genes are TRBV30 and TRBJ2-3, with D possibly matching TRBD2 (5 bases). CDR3 length equals 14 residues. Germline CDR1 is GTSNPN and CDR2 is SVGIG (reference sequence). The V gene lost 0 bases and the J gene lost 2 bases, with 9 bases spanning the gap. CDR3 nucleotides: TGTGCCTGGAGTGTCGGCGGGTTCACAGATACGCAGTATTTT. This translates into CAWSVGGFTDTQYF.

In this sample, this clonotype turned up a few times. V is TRBV20-1 and J is TRBJ2-5, with D possibly TRBD1 on 6 matching bases. V lost 6 bases and J lost 5, with 13 bases in between. Germline V gene lookup returns CDR1 DFQATT and CDR2 SNEGSKA (reference sequence). The CDR3 runs 12 residues. CDR3 protein: CSAIGQTETQYF. The CDR3 DNA reads TGCAGTGCCATCGGACAGACGGAGACCCAGTACTTC.

The chain carries TRBV12-5 and TRBJ1-5; unclear D gene. The CDR3 runs 14 residues. CDR1 and CDR2 (germline): LGHNT, FRNRAP. The V end was cut by 7 bases, the J end by 4 bases, with 14 bases between. The CDR3, as DNA: TGTGCTAGTGCCCTTGACGGGTCAAATCAGCCCCAGCATTTT. Translating it yields CASALDGSNQPQHF.

In this sample, this clonotype turned up many times. The V call is TRBV2, the J call TRBJ2-1; D is perhaps TRBD2 (5 bases). CDR3 length: 14 residues. V was trimmed by 8 bases and J by 4 bases, leaving 15 bases between them. CDR1 SNHLY and CDR2 FYNNEI come from the germline V gene. CDR3 residues: CASEGKNSYNEQFF. In nucleotides, the CDR3 is TGTGCCAGCGAGGGCAAGAACTCATACAATGAGCAGTTCTTC.

This clonotype was observed a handful of times. CDR3 in DNA: TGTGCCAGCAGCTTACAGGGGACTGGAGAGACCCAGTACTTC. Amino acids: CASSLQGTGETQYF. J is TRBJ2-5 and V is TRBV7-2, with D perhaps matching TRBD1 or TRBD2 (6 bases each). Trimming stripped 2 bases from V and 4 bases from J, with 11 bases between. Germline values: CDR1 SGHTA, CDR2 FQGNSA. The CDR3 runs 14 residues. The full variable domain, rest sourced from reference TRBV7-2 and TRBJ2-5, is GAGVSQSPSNKVTEKGKDVELRCDPISGHTALYWYRQSLGQGLEFLIYFQGNSAPDKSGLPSDRFSAERTGGSVSTLTIQRTQQEDSAVYLCASSLQGTGETQYFGPGTRLLVL.

This clonotype was counted many times. V and J are TRBV27 and TRBJ2-1; D ambiguous. Germline CDR1 is MNHEY and CDR2 is SMNVEV (reference sequence). There are 13 residues in the CDR3. Trimming took 8 bases from V and 12 from J, leaving 20 bases between them. The CDR3: CASAWSSSQRQFF. CDR3 bases: TGTGCCAGCGCTTGGTCTTCCTCCCAGAGGCAGTTCTTC.